This T cell receptor beta chain was profiled in a study of CD4+ T cells in melanoma. Study conclusions and caveats: Diverse differentiation states were reported for melanoma neoantigen-specific CD4+ T cells. A reported correlation linked neoantigen-specific CD4+ T cells to CD8+, macrophage and B cell function.

This table comes from immunoSEQ multiplex PCR, and its TCRdb copy is limited to in-frame clones, with some not included. The sample carries around 55,000 clones, over 60% recorded once. Note on this clone: The target antigen is unknown.

This TCR was recovered from a human donor with melanoma. Sequencing used tumor tissue.

CDR3 in amino acids: CASSSWTGGRYEQYF. CDR3 sequence (DNA): TGTGCCAGCAGTTCATGGACAGGGGGCCGCTACGAGCAGTACTTC. The chain recombines TRBV6-5 with TRBJ2-5; 11 nucleotides line up with TRBD1. TRBJ2-7 explains the end of the DNA better; the J call may be wrong. CDR3 length: 15 residues. Germline values: CDR1 MNHEY, CDR2 SVGAGI.